The 24 T cell receptor beta chains below all came from one sample that was sequenced in a study of blood T cell repertoires in COVID-19. Measured with immunoSEQ multiplex PCR; TCRdb has only the in-frame clones, and not every one. There are around 200,000 clones in the sample; more than 80% occur only once, and around 7% lies in the top ten. Sequencing was done on a sample of peripheral blood. The receptor source for this set is a human donor in a cohort sampled during active COVID-19.

In this sample, this clone turned up once. The rearrangement uses TRBV4-1 and TRBJ2-1; 8 nucleotides align to TRBD1. The germline V gene has CDR1 MGHRA and CDR2 YSYEKL. This CDR3 region has 16 residues. With V trimmed by 4 bases and J by 6 bases, 11 bases remained unmatched. CDR3 amino acids: CASSPPKAGGFNEQFF. CDR3 nucleotide sequence: TGCGCCAGCAGCCCCCCCAAGGCAGGGGGCTTCAATGAGCAGTTCTTC.

CDR3 sequence reads: CASSQDRGGGVNEQFF. The DNA for the CDR3 is TGTGCCAGCAGTCAGGACAGGGGGGGCGGTGTAAATGAGCAGTTCTTC. V gene TRBV5-6 combines with J gene TRBJ2-1, with 10 positions matching TRBD1. The CDR3 has 16 amino acids. Germline CDR1 is SGHDT and CDR2 is YYEEEE. V lost 5 bases and J lost 7; bases outside the gene matches: 12. Full variable domain (remainder filled in from reference TRBV5-6 and TRBJ2-1): DAGVTQSPTHLIKTRGQQVTLRCSPKSGHDTVSWYQQALGQGPQFIFQYYEEEERQRGNFPDRFSGHQFPNYSSELNVNALLLGDSALYLCASSQDRGGGVNEQFFGPGTRLTVL.

V gene TRBV13 combines with J gene TRBJ1-2, with D perhaps matching TRBD1 (6 bases). Germline values: CDR1 PRHDT, CDR2 FYEKMQ (reference sequence). This CDR3 has 15 residues. V was shortened by 5 bases and J by 1 base, with 14 bases between the two germline ends. This CDR3 reads CASSPGTPSNYGYTF. Written as DNA, the CDR3 is TGTGCCAGCAGCCCCGGGACACCTAGTAACTATGGCTACACCTTC. Using reference TRBV13 and TRBJ1-2 for the parts outside the CDR3, the full variable domain is AAGVIQSPRHLIKEKRETATLKCYPIPRHDTVYWYQQGPGQDPQFLISFYEKMQSDKGSIPDRFSAQQFSDYHSELNMSSLELGDSALYFCASSPGTPSNYGYTFGSGTRLTVV.

This clone was seen a single time. The chain recombines TRBV27 with TRBJ2-2, with 7 bases identical to TRBD1. The CDR3 runs to 16 residues. Germline CDR1 is MNHEY and CDR2 is SMNVEV (reference sequence). With 1 base clipped from V and 4 bases from J, the junction kept 6 bases outside the gene matches. The DNA for the CDR3 is TGTGCCAGCAGTTTATTTGGCAGGGGGAGCACCGGGGAGCTGTTTTTT. It encodes CASSLFGRGSTGELFF.

The rearrangement uses TRBV21-1 and TRBJ2-7; the DNA was not used to check the table's D call, TRBD2. TRBV21-1 counts as a pseudogene. The CDR3 has 10 amino acids. For the CDR3, the DNA is TGTGCCCGGGGGGGAGAAAACGAACCAGTC. Its protein product is CARGGENEPV.

The rearrangement joins TRBV5-4 to TRBJ2-7, with 9 bases lining up with TRBD1. Per the germline V gene, CDR1 is SGHNT and CDR2 is YYREEE (reference sequence). The CDR3 is made up of 14 amino acids. V was clipped by 5 bases and J by 4 bases; unmatched bases: 7. CDR3 loop: CASRPGTGIYEQYF. In nucleotides, the CDR3 is TGTGCCAGCAGACCCGGGACAGGGATATACGAGCAGTACTTC.

This rearrangement joins TRBV11-2 to TRBJ1-6; D call uncertain. Germline values: CDR1 SGHAT, CDR2 FQNNGV. The V end lost 0 bases, the J end lost 9 bases, and 3 bases lay between the germline ends. The CDR3 extends over 12 amino acids. This chain's CDR3 is CASSLDSSPLHF. The CDR3, as DNA: TGTGCCAGCAGCTTAGATAGTTCACCCCTCCACTTT.

V is TRBV12-3 or TRBV12-4 and J is TRBJ2-1; D remains unclear. V was shortened by 9 bases and J by 1 base, with 7 bases between the two germline ends. This CDR3 has 12 amino acids. CDR3 protein: CARYSSYNEQFF. CDR3 nucleotides: TGTGCCAGATACAGTTCCTACAATGAGCAGTTCTTC.

The chain employs TRBV19 and TRBJ1-2; D is undetermined. The CDR3 runs to 13 residues. The germline V gene encodes CDR1 LNHDA and CDR2 SQIVND (reference sequence). V gave up 5 bases and J gave up 5 bases, with 12 bases separating them. Written as DNA, the CDR3 is TGTGCCAGTAGTGGAGCAAGCGGGTATGGCTACACCTTC. Translated, it gives CASSGASGYGYTF.

This clone was seen a few times. The chain couples TRBV12-3 or TRBV12-4 to TRBJ1-1, with TRBD1 as a possible D gene (5 bases). CDR3 size: 13 residues. The germline V and J ends were trimmed by 4 bases and 1 base, with 7 bases remaining between them. This chain's CDR3 is CASSSQGNTEAFF. CDR3 nucleotide sequence: TGTGCCAGCAGTTCCCAGGGGAACACTGAAGCTTTCTTT.

This sequence joins TRBV11-2 and TRBJ2-5; no definite D call. Trimming removed 1 base from V and 9 bases from J, with 18 bases in between. From germline, CDR1 is SGHAT and CDR2 FQNNGV. The CDR3 has 15 residues. CDR3 nucleotides: TGTGCCAGCAGCTTAGGGGTTGAGCGTGCGACGGCCCAGTACTTC. The encoded protein is CASSLGVERATAQYF.

The J gene is TRBJ1-5, the V gene TRBV4-1, with a weak D call TRBD1 (5 bases). CDR3 length: 13 residues. Germline V gene sequence: CDR1 MGHRA, CDR2 YSYEKL. Trimming took off 1 base at V and 5 bases at J, with 6 bases between the two ends. For the CDR3, the DNA is TGCGCCAGCAGCCAAGCCAGGGATCAGCCCCAGCATTTT. This codes for CASSQARDQPQHF.

The chain uses TRBV3-1 (or the pseudogene TRBV3-2) and TRBJ2-7; D unresolved. This CDR3 has 14 residues. Germline CDR1 is LGHDT and CDR2 is YNNKEL (reference sequence). The V end was cut by 0 bases, the J end by 2 bases, with 8 bases between. The CDR3 is CASSQDLVTYEQYF. In nucleotides, the CDR3 is TGTGCCAGCAGCCAAGATTTAGTCACCTACGAGCAGTACTTC.

This clone came up a few times. The chain carries TRBV9 and TRBJ2-7; D is unclear. V was pared by 2 bases and J by 2 bases, with 11 bases between. The V gene's germline CDR1 is SGDLS and CDR2 YYNGEE. The CDR3 totals 14 residues. The CDR3 region is CASSVTDAPYEQYF. The CDR3 nucleotides read TGTGCCAGCAGCGTTACAGACGCCCCCTACGAGCAGTACTTC.

V and J are TRBV5-1 and TRBJ2-5; 7 nucleotides agree with TRBD1. This CDR3 is built from 13 residues. J was trimmed by 1 base and V by 3 bases; bases with no gene match: 0. Germline CDR1 and CDR2: SGHRS and YFSETQ. The CDR3 nucleotides read TGCGCCAGCAGCTGGGACAGCCAAGAGACCCAGTACTTC. Amino acids: CASSWDSQETQYF.

The chain links TRBV28 to TRBJ2-7; TRBD1 is a possible D gene (6 bases). CDR3 size: 13 residues. Germline CDR1 MDHEN, CDR2 SYDVKM. Deletions cut 5 bases from V and 5 bases from J, with 13 bases between. The CDR3 spells CASSRPGHDEQYF. In DNA, the CDR3 is TGTGCCAGCAGTAGGCCGGGACACGACGAGCAGTACTTC.

The J gene is TRBJ2-5, the V gene TRBV27; 9 nucleotides line up with TRBD1. Germline trimming cut 3 bases from V and 5 bases from J; bases unmatched to any gene: 4. Germline CDR1 reads MNHEY; CDR2 reads SMNVEV (reference sequence). The CDR3 totals 14 residues. CDR3 sequence: CASSFTGGRETQYF. The CDR3 DNA follows: TGTGCCAGCAGTTTTACAGGGGGCCGGGAGACCCAGTACTTC.

CDR3 amino acids: CASSPPDRSGPYEQYF. CDR3 coding DNA: TGTGCCAGCAGCCCCCCTGACAGGTCGGGGCCCTACGAGCAGTACTTC. The chain carries TRBV3-1 (or the pseudogene TRBV3-2) and TRBJ2-7, with D maybe TRBD1 (6 bases). V lost 4 bases to trimming and J lost 2 bases, with 18 bases between them. CDR3 length: 16 residues. Germline lookup yields CDR1 LGHDT and CDR2 YNNKEL (reference sequence).

This sequence joins TRBV7-9 and TRBJ2-2; TRBD1 aligns across 7 bases. Per the germline V gene, CDR1 is SEHNR and CDR2 is FQNEAQ (reference sequence). With 4 bases clipped from V and 2 bases from J, the junction kept 16 bases outside the gene matches. The CDR3 covers 19 residues. CDR3 coding DNA: TGTGCCAGCAGCTCTTCAAGGGGTCGGGACAGACATAACACCGGGGAGCTGTTTTTT. This translates into CASSSSRGRDRHNTGELFF.

The chain uses TRBV11-2 and TRBJ1-2; TRBD1 matches at 7 bases. Trimming took 4 bases from V and 2 from J; bases not matched to a gene: 10. CDR1 and CDR2 from the germline V gene are SGHAT and FQNNGV. The CDR3 has 16 amino acids. The CDR3 region is CASSSLRGKGNYGYTF. The CDR3 DNA reads as TGTGCCAGCAGCTCACTCAGGGGGAAAGGGAACTATGGCTACACCTTC. The full variable domain, in which reference TRBV11-2 and TRBJ1-2 provide the parts outside the CDR3, is EAGVAQSPRYKIIEKRQSVAFWCNPISGHATLYWYQQILGQGPKLLIQFQNNGVVDDSQLPKDRFSAERLKGVDSTLKIQPAKLEDSAVYLCASSSLRGKGNYGYTFGSGTRLTVV.

The J gene is TRBJ1-1, the V gene TRBV3-1 (or the pseudogene TRBV3-2); D might be TRBD1 (6 bases). V was trimmed by 0 bases and J by 1 base, leaving 12 bases between them. This CDR3 contains 16 residues. Per germline, CDR1 LGHDT and CDR2 YNNKEL (reference sequence). The CDR3 sequence: CASSQDRRRGNTEAFF. The CDR3, as DNA: TGTGCCAGCAGCCAAGATCGGCGCAGGGGGAACACTGAAGCTTTCTTT.

V and J are TRBV5-1 and TRBJ1-1; the D is unclear. V was cut by 0 bases and J by 2 bases, with 8 bases left in between. CDR1 and CDR2 from the germline V gene are SGHRS and YFSETQ. The CDR3 is 14 residues long. The CDR3 DNA follows: TGCGCCAGCAGCTTGGACAGTATTAACACTGAAGCTTTCTTT. The encoded protein is CASSLDSINTEAFF.

The chain combines TRBV5-1 with TRBJ2-1, with D perhaps matching TRBD1 (5 bases). Germline V gene lookup returns CDR1 SGHRS and CDR2 YFSETQ. With 0 bases removed from V and 8 bases from J, the gap between germline ends came to 6 bases. This CDR3 comprises 12 residues. Written as DNA, the CDR3 is TGCGCCAGCAGCTTGGACAGGTATGAGCAGTTCTTC. This translates into CASSLDRYEQFF.

V is TRBV29-1 and J is TRBJ1-1; no firm D call. Germline V gives CDR1 SQVTM, CDR2 ANQGSEA. Trimming stripped 7 bases from V and 7 bases from J, with 10 bases between. The CDR3 is 10 residues long. Here the CDR3 DNA reads TGCAGCGCCTCGACACTTGAAGCTTTCTTT. Translation gives CSASTLEAFF.